These 28 T cell receptor beta chains were all obtained from the same sample, sequenced in a study of shared clonotypes between healthy human individuals. Sequenced by immunoSEQ multiplex PCR; TCRdb stores in-frame clones only, minus some. The sample shows 2 million or so clones, roughly 96% of them seen only once. Sample: naive CD4+ T cells sorted from blood. Regarding subset: CD45RA+ positively selected. These receptors originate from a man between 18 and 29 years old in good health.

The chain carries TRBV4-3 and TRBJ1-6; no clear D gene. In germline, CDR1 is LGHNA, CDR2 YSLEER. Trimming removed 0 bases from V and 0 bases from J, with 21 bases in between. This CDR3 spans 21 amino acids. CDR3 in DNA: TGCGCCAGCAGCCAAGAATCCGGCGGAGTACCTGCAAGCTCCTATAATTCACCCCTCCACTTT. It codes for CASSQESGGVPASSYNSPLHF.

This clone was found a few times. The gene calls are TRBV7-8 and TRBJ1-1; possibly TRBD1 for D (6 bases). CDR3 size: 14 residues. Trimming stripped 5 bases from V and 1 base from J, with 11 bases between. From germline, CDR1 is SGHVS and CDR2 FQNEAQ. In DNA form, the CDR3 reads TGTGCCAGCAGCACGCGACAGGCGAACACTGAAGCTTTCTTT. Encoded protein: CASSTRQANTEAFF.

As DNA, the CDR3 is TGTGCCAGTAGTACTCAGGGACGCGGGGCCAACGTCCTGACTTTC. It translates to CASSTQGRGANVLTF. This chain joins TRBV19 and TRBJ2-6; TRBD1 or TRBD2 may be the D gene (5 bases each). This CDR3 region has 15 residues. Germline CDR1 LNHDA, CDR2 SQIVND (reference sequence). V was trimmed by 4 bases and J by 4 bases, leaving 11 bases between them.

V is TRBV5-1 and J is TRBJ2-5; 10 nucleotides align to TRBD1. This CDR3 comprises 13 residues. V dropped 5 bases and J dropped 8; count of bases not matched to a gene: 6. CDR1 is SGHRS, CDR2 YFSETQ, per germline. The CDR3 loop reads CASRGDRGGTQYF. The CDR3 region has the DNA TGCGCCAGCAGGGGGGACAGGGGAGGAACCCAGTACTTC.

As concerns this clone: Other DNA variants within this sample encode the same CDR3. The chain links TRBV2 to TRBJ2-7; TRBD1 agrees at 7 bases. Germline CDR1 SNHLY, CDR2 FYNNEI. The trim removed 6 bases at V and 6 bases at J, leaving 8 bases unmatched. This CDR3 is 13 amino acids long. In DNA form, the CDR3 reads TGTGCCAGCAGCGAAACAGGGGTGGGCGAGCAGTACTTC. This codes for CASSETGVGEQYF.

This clone turned up a few times. This sequence joins TRBV6-6 and TRBJ2-2; a weak D match, TRBD1 (5 bases). Germline values: CDR1 MNHNY, CDR2 SVGAGI (reference sequence). The CDR3 sequence is 15 residues long. V lost 6 bases and J 0 bases, leaving 11 bases between the germline ends. CDR3 DNA sequence: TGTGCCAGCAGAAGAGGACATCCGAACACCGGGGAGCTGTTTTTT. It specifies CASRRGHPNTGELFF.

This chain uses TRBV30 with TRBJ1-6; 9 bases are shared with TRBD1. This CDR3 spans 18 amino acids. The V and J ends lost 3 bases and 0 bases, in that order; junction bases with no gene match: 9. Germline V lookup: CDR1 GTSNPN, CDR2 SVGIG (reference sequence). The CDR3 DNA reads TGTGCCTGGAGGCGGAGACCGGGACAGGGCTCCTATAATTCACCCCTCCACTTT. Its protein is CAWRRRPGQGSYNSPLHF.

The gene calls are TRBV2 and TRBJ2-5; D is unresolved. This CDR3 contains 15 residues. V shed 9 bases and J shed 9 bases, with 26 bases lying between them. Germline assignment: CDR1 SNHLY and CDR2 FYNNEI. CDR3 amino acids: CARGMGQDGLSAQYF. The CDR3 DNA sequence: TGTGCCAGGGGGATGGGCCAGGACGGGCTTTCGGCCCAGTACTTC.

The rearrangement links TRBV19 to TRBJ1-5; 9 nucleotides agree with TRBD1. The junction had 6 bases not matched to a gene; V was cut back by 5 bases and J by 4 bases. Germline V gene lookup returns CDR1 LNHDA and CDR2 SQIVND (reference sequence). The length of the CDR3 is 15 residues. CDR3 amino acids: CASSVPGTGNQPQHF. For the CDR3, the DNA is TGTGCCAGTAGTGTCCCCGGGACAGGGAATCAGCCCCAGCATTTT. Variable domain in full (rest from reference TRBV19 and TRBJ1-5): DGGITQSPKYLFRKEGQNVTLSCEQNLNHDAMYWYRQDPGQGLRLIYYSQIVNDFQKGDIAEGYSVSREKKESFPLTVTSAQKNPTAFYLCASSVPGTGNQPQHFGDGTRLSIL.

The J gene is TRBJ2-5, the V gene TRBV30; D is unresolved. Germline V gives CDR1 GTSNPN, CDR2 SVGIG (reference sequence). V gave up 3 bases and J gave up 1 base, with 6 bases separating them. CDR3 length: 12 amino acids. CDR3 sequence (DNA): TGTGCCTGGAGGGTGCCCCAAGAGACCCAGTACTTC. Encoded protein: CAWRVPQETQYF.

The chain joins TRBV2 to TRBJ1-6; unclear D gene. V lost 4 bases and J lost 9, with 13 bases in between. Per germline, CDR1 SNHLY and CDR2 FYNNEI. CDR3 size: 14 residues. This CDR3 reads CASSGEGFGSPLHF. The CDR3 bases are TGTGCCAGCAGTGGCGAGGGTTTCGGTTCACCCCTCCACTTT.

The chain is built from TRBV6-1 and TRBJ2-5, with 7 bases identical to TRBD2. Germline V lookup: CDR1 MNHNS, CDR2 SASEGT. V lost 4 bases, J lost 4 bases, and 3 bases stayed unmatched. This CDR3 region has 13 residues. CDR3 coding DNA: TGTGCCAGCAGTGGCCTAGCGGTAGAGACCCAGTACTTC. It translates to CASSGLAVETQYF.

V usage is TRBV6-5 and J usage is TRBJ1-2; TRBD1 is a possible D gene (6 bases). Germline CDR1 reads MNHEY; CDR2 reads SVGAGI. The CDR3 is made up of 14 amino acids. Trimming shortened V by 3 bases and J by 3 bases, and 11 bases separated the two germline ends. The CDR3 nucleotides read TGTGCCAGCAGTTATAGGGGGACGGACTATGGCTACACCTTC. Protein: CASSYRGTDYGYTF.

The chain carries TRBV10-3 and TRBJ2-2; 9 nucleotides line up with TRBD1. This CDR3 contains 20 residues. Trimming removed 4 bases from V and 0 bases from J; junction bases left unmatched: 15. The V gene's germline CDR1 is ENHRY and CDR2 SYGVKD. As DNA, the CDR3 is TGTGCCATCAGTGGGCCCACGGGACAGGGAAAAAGAGCGAACACCGGGGAGCTGTTTTTT. It translates to CAISGPTGQGKRANTGELFF.

This clone came up once. The gene calls are TRBV27 and TRBJ1-1, with D possibly matching TRBD1 (5 bases). The CDR3 totals 15 residues. CDR1 is MNHEY, CDR2 SMNVEV, per germline (reference sequence). Trimming took off 6 bases at V and 3 bases at J, with 17 bases between the two ends. CDR3 nucleotide sequence: TGTGCCAGCAGGTCGGGGGACTTTTCACACACTGAAGCTTTCTTT. Translation gives CASRSGDFSHTEAFF.

J is TRBJ2-7 and V is TRBV21-1; no DNA check was done on the table's D call, TRBD2. TRBV21-1 is assigned pseudogene status. The CDR3 has 17 amino acids. The CDR3 DNA follows: TGTGCCAGCAGCGAAAAACTTCTAGATCTTCTAATGAACGAGCAGTACTTC. As protein: CASSEKLLDLLMNEQYF.

The V gene is TRBV9, the J gene TRBJ1-5; TRBD1 matches at 9 bases. The CDR3 spans 17 residues. Germline-derived CDR1 and CDR2 are SGDLS and YYNGEE. Trimming took 3 bases from V and 1 from J; bases not matched to a gene: 8. CDR3 region: CASSGGDREQSNQPQHF. The CDR3 nucleotides are TGTGCCAGCAGCGGAGGGGACAGGGAGCAGAGCAATCAGCCCCAGCATTTT.

The V gene is TRBV2, the J gene TRBJ1-4; D call uncertain. The CDR3 has 11 amino acids. The V gene lost 7 bases and the J gene lost 7 bases, with 7 bases spanning the gap. From germline, CDR1 is SNHLY and CDR2 FYNNEI. CDR3 DNA: TGTGCCAGCACCTCAGGTGAAAAACTGTTTTTT. It yields the protein CASTSGEKLFF.

This rearrangement joins TRBV27 to TRBJ2-5; D perhaps matches TRBD2 (5 bases). V gave up 2 bases and J gave up 8 bases, with 15 bases separating them. Germline V lookup: CDR1 MNHEY, CDR2 SMNVEV (reference sequence). This CDR3 region has 14 residues. The CDR3 here is CASSLLEGSPTQYF. Written as DNA, the CDR3 is TGTGCCAGCAGTTTACTCGAGGGTTCGCCCACCCAGTACTTC.

The chain recombines TRBV5-4 with TRBJ2-6; D is unclear. The CDR3 totals 14 residues. Germline lookup yields CDR1 SGHNT and CDR2 YYREEE (reference sequence). Trimming took off 0 bases at V and 2 bases at J, with 3 bases between the two ends. This CDR3 reads CASSLGAGANVLTF. DNA of the CDR3: TGTGCCAGCAGCTTGGGGGCTGGGGCCAACGTCCTGACTTTC.

This rearrangement joins TRBV10-3 to TRBJ2-2; D ambiguous. V was clipped by 10 bases and J by 0 bases, with 3 bases between them. CDR3 length: 11 residues. Germline assignment: CDR1 ENHRY and CDR2 SYGVKD. CDR3 sequence (DNA): TGTGCCACCACGAACACCGGGGAGCTGTTTTTT. Translating it yields CATTNTGELFF.

V usage is TRBV6-6 and J usage is TRBJ1-6, with a weak D call TRBD1 (6 bases). With 3 bases removed from V and 10 bases from J, the gap between germline ends came to 16 bases. CDR3 length: 15 amino acids. Germline-derived CDR1 and CDR2 are MNHNY and SVGAGI (reference sequence). This chain's CDR3 is CASSYEQGNSSPLHF. CDR3 nucleotide sequence: TGTGCCAGCAGTTATGAACAGGGTAATTCCTCACCCCTCCACTTT.

This clone was counted a single time. V gene TRBV5-6 combines with J gene TRBJ2-3; tentatively, D is TRBD1 (6 bases). This CDR3 comprises 14 residues. CDR1 and CDR2 (germline): SGHDT, YYEEEE. Deletions cut 4 bases from V and 6 bases from J, with 15 bases between. CDR3 loop: CASSLDRLSDTQYF. CDR3 DNA: TGTGCCAGCAGCCTAGACAGGTTATCTGATACGCAGTATTTT.

The J gene is TRBJ2-7, the V gene TRBV18; D is possibly TRBD1 (6 bases). Germline CDR1 is KGHSH and CDR2 is LQKENI. The CDR3 covers 15 residues. V lost 6 bases, J lost 6 bases, and 21 bases lay in between. This chain's CDR3 is CASSPRGNQGIEQYF. The CDR3 region has the DNA TGTGCCAGCTCGCCTAGGGGGAACCAGGGTATCGAGCAGTACTTC.

This sequence joins TRBV2 and TRBJ2-2; D may match TRBD1 or TRBD2 (5 bases each). V was clipped by 6 bases and J by 6 bases, with 14 bases between them. The CDR3 length is 14 residues. Germline CDR1 is SNHLY and CDR2 is FYNNEI. CDR3 DNA sequence: TGTGCCAGCAGGGCCGGGGCTATCGCCGGGGAGCTGTTTTTT. Translated, it gives CASRAGAIAGELFF.

Concerning this clone: Other DNA sequences in this specimen translate into the identical CDR3. This chain links TRBV9 with TRBJ2-3, with 11 bases identical to TRBD2. Germline V gene lookup returns CDR1 SGDLS and CDR2 YYNGEE. The V gene end was trimmed by 0 bases and the J gene end by 0 bases; junction bases not matched to a gene: 0. This CDR3 spans 16 amino acids. The CDR3, as DNA: TGTGCCAGCAGCGTAGGGACTAGCGGGAGCACAGATACGCAGTATTTT. This sequence encodes CASSVGTSGSTDTQYF.

The V call is TRBV28, the J call TRBJ1-4, with 7 bases identical to TRBD1. The germline CDR1 and CDR2 sequences are MDHEN and SYDVKM. J gave up 6 bases and V 8 bases, and 12 bases lay outside the gene matches. This CDR3 has 15 amino acids. The CDR3 DNA follows: TGTGCCAGCGGCTCCCCCTCAGGGGGGGATGAAAAACTGTTTTTT. Its protein product is CASGSPSGGDEKLFF. The whole variable domain, filled in from reference TRBV28 and TRBJ1-4, reads DVKVTQSSRYLVKRTGEKVFLECVQDMDHENMFWYRQDPGLGLRLIYFSYDVKMKEKGDIPEGYSVSREKKERFSLILESASTNQTSMYLCASGSPSGGDEKLFFGSGTQLSVL.

This clone came up once. CDR3 amino acids: CATTPDSYSGNTIYF. CDR3 in DNA: TGTGCCACAACCCCCGACAGTTACTCTGGAAACACCATATATTTT. J is TRBJ1-3 and V is TRBV28, with a tentative D call TRBD1 (5 bases). CDR3 length equals 15 residues. The V gene lost 10 bases and the J gene lost 0 bases, with 16 bases spanning the gap. Germline CDR1 reads MDHEN; CDR2 reads SYDVKM.